This T cell receptor beta chain was documented in a study of T-cell reconstitution after alpha-beta-depleted transplantation in children. Library preparation (for TCRbeta) was performed with unique molecular identifiers. TCRdb reprocessed the PCR reads with MiXCR, giving one entry per CDR3 protein. The sample shows approximately 350,000 distinct CDR3 sequences, 13% of them seen only once. This CDR3 comprises 17 residues. V was trimmed by 1 base and J by 9 bases, leaving 19 bases between them. Germline-derived CDR1 and CDR2 are KGHSH and LQKENI. This clonotype was obtained from a human donor who donated a stem cell graft to a child with Fanconi anemia. This rearrangement joins TRBV18 to TRBJ1-6; D is ambiguous. Sequenced here: PBMCs, sampled from the stem cell graft. Written as DNA, the CDR3 is TGTGCCAGCTCACCACAGGCACCAATAACAATTACTTCACCCCTCCACTTT. Its protein product is CASSPQAPITITSPLHF.